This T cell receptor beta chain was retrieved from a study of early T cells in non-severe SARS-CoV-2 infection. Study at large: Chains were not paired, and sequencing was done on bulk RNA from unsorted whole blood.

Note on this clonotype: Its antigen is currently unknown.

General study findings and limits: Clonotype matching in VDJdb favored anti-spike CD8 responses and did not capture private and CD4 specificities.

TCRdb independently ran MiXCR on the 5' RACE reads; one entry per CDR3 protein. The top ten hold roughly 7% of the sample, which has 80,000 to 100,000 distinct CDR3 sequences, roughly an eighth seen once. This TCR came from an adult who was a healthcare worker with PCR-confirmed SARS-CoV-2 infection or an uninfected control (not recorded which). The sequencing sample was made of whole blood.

The CDR3 here is CASSRTLDGAYEQYF. For the CDR3, the DNA is TGTGCCAGCAGCCGTACGCTCGACGGAGCCTACGAGCAGTACTTC. The gene calls are TRBV11-2 and TRBJ2-7, with D unresolved. In germline, CDR1 is SGHAT, CDR2 FQNNGV. The CDR3 covers 15 residues. V dropped 5 bases and J dropped 2 bases, with 16 bases sitting between them.